The subject of this entry is one TCR beta chain. This receptor's antigen is unknown. No base-level quality is on record; no much larger clone is a single base apart. The entry originates in a study of beta chain features in type 1 diabetes (dated by TCRdb to 2017 to 2018). For the wider study: Patients and healthy donors did not differ in mean age, gender distribution, total cell number or subset yield. Naive and central memory subsets were obtained from all 30 or so donors, but regulatory and stem cell-like memory subsets were isolated from only 8 patients and roughly 8 healthy donors. A total of about 110 million sorted cells were examined across all samples, and the number of cells per subset was strongly correlated with RNA yield. In the study, TCRB repertoires of sorted circulating CD4+ T cell subsets from recently diagnosed type 1 diabetes patients were compared with those of matched healthy donors. What the work shows at the level of the full study, not this receptor alone: Because cDNA rather than genomic DNA was sequenced, highly expressing activated cells could have been over-represented, although no difference in activation and CD3 levels was found between groups. PCR may preferentially amplify shorter templates, but because patient and control samples were amplified and corrected together, any resulting skew would affect both groups equally. A moderate but significant shortening of TCRB CDR3 length was observed in type 1 diabetes patients in all four CD4+ subsets. Only small numbers of individuals were included in the HLA sub-analyses, which left unresolved whether HLA type had any influence on TCRB rearrangement. At VDJ recombination sites, type 1 diabetes patients had fewer insertions and more deleted nucleotides, which implies abnormalities in thymic rearrangement. Naive, central memory and regulatory TCRB repertoires appeared to be more alike among patients than among healthy donors.

The germline V gene supplies CDR1 MDHEN and CDR2 SYDVKM. V is trimmed back by 6 bases and J by 0 bases, and the junction contains 10 bases that no gene match accounts for. The CDR3, from cysteine to phenylalanine, totals 17 residues. The CDR3 DNA has 51 bases and is translated from base 1. Each donor gave one peripheral blood draw, averaging around 120 mL, which was collected into heparinised tubes. Naive, central memory, regulatory and stem cell-like memory CD4+ T cells were sorted on a BD FACSAria II using a panel including CD45RO, CCR7, CD25, CD127, CD95 and CD27. Every sorted population had a purity above 95%. PBMCs were separated immediately by Lymphoprep density gradient centrifugation and were stained directly, without being cultured. Samples were stained and sorted in pairs, with one healthy donor and one patient per experiment, so that batch effects were minimized. The entire isolated RNA was reverse transcribed using the High Capacity cDNA Reverse Transcription Kit, and thus expressed TCRB transcripts were sequenced. Naive, central memory and regulatory T cell samples underwent deep immunoSEQ sequencing, averaging about 3.57 million total reads per sample. Sorted cells were lysed in RLT buffer, and RNA was extracted using DNase-treated RNeasy Micro or Mini kits according to cell number. Each cell subset was processed separately to prevent cross-contamination, with patient and healthy donor samples processed together. TCRB sequences were amplified from cDNA with the immunoSEQ multiplex PCR, producing 87-bp fragments spanning the CDR3 region. Sequencing of the amplicons was done on the Illumina HiSeq platform. Under the source paper's analysis protocol: PCR bias was corrected computationally using synthetic template baselines, and reads within Hamming distance 2 were collapsed, with unmergeable singletons discarded. Reads were aligned to IMGT to assign V, D and J genes, CDR3 length, and insertions or deletions at six rearrangement sites. Within each subset, clonotype counts were normalized to sorted cell number, and only after that were true diversity and Gini coefficients computed with the tcR R package. The overlap coefficient, calculated on TCRB nucleotide sequences, was used to quantify repertoire sharing. The table was pulled from immuneACCESS by TCRdb, which kept in-frame rearrangements only. Such tables lose some clones; where checked, under half of the loss comes from unresolved V genes, and the rest has no known cause. V and J calls and clone size are copied from that table; D and trimming were computed from the DNA. The sample data list 140,000 to 150,000 clones, and around 51% of these were observed just once. 0.4% to 0.5% of the sample belongs to the ten largest clones.

This receptor was obtained from a man aged 18 to 29 in good health. The sample was Tregs from blood. The label giving this sample's cell subset or site can be read as: regulatory CD4+ T cells. The chain links TRBV28 with TRBJ1-5; 8 of the junction bases match TRBD1. The CDR3 in this case is CASRVPRGPYSNQPQHF. The DNA sequence follows: TGTGCCAGCAGAGTTCCCAGGGGGCCTTATAGCAATCAGCCCCAGCATTTT.